This T cell receptor beta chain derives from a study of cytomegalovirus exposure and HLA in healthy donors. Overall study context: The 120 validation repertoires and the 666 first-cohort repertoires shared a platform, a later analysis reported. General observations from the study: The CMV antigen specificity of a few CMV-associated chains was confirmed through in vitro analysis. It was found in a later analysis that first-cohort TCR clusters tended to co-occur in the approximately 120 validation repertoires.

Profiling relied on immunoSEQ multiplex PCR, and the TCRdb table lists in-frame clones only, not all of them. There are over 85,000 clones in the sample; roughly 89% occur only once, and about 1.9% lies in the top ten. It was the approximately 120-subject validation cohort, separate from the roughly 700-subject first cohort, to which the donors belonged. As concerns this clone: The antigen is not known.

The CDR3 contains 14 residues. V dropped 6 bases and J dropped 4 bases, with 15 bases sitting between them. Germline values: CDR1 KGHSH, CDR2 LQKENI. Sequencing used PBMCs. The clonotype comes from a woman aged 18 to 35 in good health and CMV-seronegative. The V gene is TRBV18, the J gene TRBJ1-1; no reliable D call. Here the CDR3 DNA reads TGTGCCAGCTCTTCCGAGCCTGTAAGCACTGAAGCTTTCTTT. Translation gives CASSSEPVSTEAFF.